This entry lists 12 T cell receptor beta chains sequenced from one sample in a study of blood T cell repertoires in COVID-19. Produced via immunoSEQ multiplex PCR; TCRdb's table is partial and in-frame only. The table has about 670,000 clones, about 90% seen once. Sequencing was done on a sample of peripheral blood. Receptors originate from a woman younger than 35 with acute or convalescent COVID-19.

This sequence joins TRBV5-7 and TRBJ1-2; D might be TRBD1 (5 bases). TRBV5-7 is recorded as an ORF, its role being uncertain. The CDR3 consists of 14 residues. V was trimmed by 7 bases and J by 3 bases, leaving 16 bases between them. CDR3 in DNA: TGTGCCAGCGCCACCGGGCGACAGCACTATGGCTACACCTTC. It codes for CASATGRQHYGYTF.

The rearrangement links TRBV11-2 to TRBJ2-3; tentatively, D is TRBD2 (7 bases). CDR3 size: 17 residues. Deletions cut 1 base from V and 8 bases from J, with 22 bases between. Germline values: CDR1 SGHAT, CDR2 FQNNGV. CDR3 in amino acids: CASSLAFAGASSITQYF. Written as DNA, the CDR3 is TGTGCCAGCAGCTTAGCCTTCGCGGGGGCCTCCTCAATTACGCAGTATTTT.

The chain couples TRBV5-4 to TRBJ2-5; D is uncertain. The CDR3 extends over 11 amino acids. The germline V gene encodes CDR1 SGHNT and CDR2 YYREEE (reference sequence). V gave up 3 bases and J gave up 9 bases, with 9 bases separating them. This CDR3 reads CASSYRKSQYF. The CDR3 DNA reads TGTGCCAGCAGCTACAGAAAATCCCAGTACTTC.

The chain has TRBV9 and TRBJ2-3; TRBD2 matches at 13 bases. The germline V gene has CDR1 SGDLS and CDR2 YYNGEE. The CDR3 is made up of 15 amino acids. The trim removed 3 bases at V and 4 bases at J, leaving 2 bases unmatched. CDR3 sequence (DNA): TGTGCCAGCAGCGCGACTAGCGGGGGGCCAGATACGCAGTATTTT. This gives the protein CASSATSGGPDTQYF. The entire variable domain, with the rest obtained from reference TRBV9 and TRBJ2-3, is as follows: DSGVTQTPKHLITATGQRVTLRCSPRSGDLSVYWYQQSLDQGLQFLIQYYNGEERAKGNILERFSAQQFPDLHSELNLSSLELGDSALYFCASSATSGGPDTQYFGPGTRLTVL.

This clone occurred a few times. The chain uses TRBV4-3 and TRBJ1-2; tentative D call: TRBD1 (5 bases). V lost 4 bases, J lost 7 bases, and 13 bases lay in between. The CDR3 sequence is 13 residues long. Germline V lookup: CDR1 LGHNA, CDR2 YSLEER. The CDR3 loop reads CASSPRQKGGYTF. The DNA for the CDR3 is TGCGCCAGCAGCCCCAGACAGAAAGGTGGCTACACCTTC.

The rearrangement links TRBV29-1 to TRBJ2-3; possibly TRBD2 for D (7 bases). The CDR3 sequence is 15 residues long. Trimming stripped 6 bases from V and 5 bases from J, with 21 bases between. Germline lookup yields CDR1 SQVTM and CDR2 ANQGSEA. The CDR3 reads CSVYKTGGEGDTQYF. The CDR3 DNA is TGCAGCGTCTACAAGACGGGGGGCGAGGGAGATACGCAGTATTTT.

CDR3 in amino acids: CASSLGQGVRQPQHF. The CDR3, as DNA: TGTGCCAGCAGCTTAGGACAGGGGGTTCGGCAGCCCCAGCATTTT. The chain is built from TRBV7-9 and TRBJ1-5; 9 positions match TRBD1. Germline V gene data show CDR1 as SEHNR and CDR2 as FQNEAQ (reference sequence). CDR3 size: 15 residues. Losses at the gene ends were 1 base for V and 7 bases for J; bases not matched to a gene: 5.

This chain uses TRBV19 with TRBJ1-2; tentatively, D is TRBD1 (6 bases). This CDR3 contains 13 residues. V was pared by 2 bases and J by 5 bases, with 9 bases between. Germline V gene lookup returns CDR1 LNHDA and CDR2 SQIVND (reference sequence). The CDR3 DNA is TGTGCCAGTAGTATACTACAGGGTTATGGCTACACCTTC. Translated, it gives CASSILQGYGYTF.

A single count supports this clone. The rearrangement links TRBV11-2 to TRBJ1-3; D remains unclear. CDR1 is SGHAT and CDR2 is FQNNGV in the germline V gene. V dropped 1 base and J dropped 2 bases, with 6 bases sitting between them. The CDR3 has 14 residues. The CDR3 protein is CASSLGPTGNTIYF. The CDR3 DNA is TGTGCCAGCAGCTTAGGTCCAACTGGAAACACCATATATTTT.

The chain is built from TRBV5-1 and TRBJ1-1; no clear D gene. Germline V lookup: CDR1 SGHRS, CDR2 YFSETQ. The CDR3 sequence is 15 residues long. V was pared by 0 bases and J by 1 base, with 10 bases between. The CDR3 DNA sequence: TGCGCCAGCAGCTTGGCGGAGGGCCGGAACACTGAAGCTTTCTTT. Amino acid sequence: CASSLAEGRNTEAFF.

This chain uses TRBV29-1 with TRBJ2-7; D is possibly TRBD1 (5 bases). Germline-derived CDR1 and CDR2 are SQVTM and ANQGSEA. V was trimmed by 3 bases and J by 0 bases, leaving 9 bases between them. This CDR3 region has 13 residues. CDR3 in DNA: TGCAGCGTTGACTTAGGGGACTCCTACGAGCAGTACTTC. Translating gives CSVDLGDSYEQYF.

The J gene is TRBJ2-2, the V gene TRBV5-1; 11 bases agree with TRBD1. The germline gives CDR1 SGHRS, CDR2 YFSETQ. J lost 7 bases, V lost 5 bases, and 10 bases had no gene match. This CDR3 region has 16 residues. This CDR3 reads CASRPGQGARFGELFF. The CDR3, as DNA: TGCGCCAGCAGGCCTGGACAGGGGGCTCGGTTCGGGGAGCTGTTTTTT. The full variable domain, in which reference TRBV5-1 and TRBJ2-2 provide the parts outside the CDR3, is KAGVTQTPRYLIKTRGQQVTLSCSPISGHRSVSWYQQTPGQGLQFLFEYFSETQRNKGNFPGRFSGRQFSNSRSEMNVSTLELGDSALYLCASRPGQGARFGELFFGEGSRLTVL.